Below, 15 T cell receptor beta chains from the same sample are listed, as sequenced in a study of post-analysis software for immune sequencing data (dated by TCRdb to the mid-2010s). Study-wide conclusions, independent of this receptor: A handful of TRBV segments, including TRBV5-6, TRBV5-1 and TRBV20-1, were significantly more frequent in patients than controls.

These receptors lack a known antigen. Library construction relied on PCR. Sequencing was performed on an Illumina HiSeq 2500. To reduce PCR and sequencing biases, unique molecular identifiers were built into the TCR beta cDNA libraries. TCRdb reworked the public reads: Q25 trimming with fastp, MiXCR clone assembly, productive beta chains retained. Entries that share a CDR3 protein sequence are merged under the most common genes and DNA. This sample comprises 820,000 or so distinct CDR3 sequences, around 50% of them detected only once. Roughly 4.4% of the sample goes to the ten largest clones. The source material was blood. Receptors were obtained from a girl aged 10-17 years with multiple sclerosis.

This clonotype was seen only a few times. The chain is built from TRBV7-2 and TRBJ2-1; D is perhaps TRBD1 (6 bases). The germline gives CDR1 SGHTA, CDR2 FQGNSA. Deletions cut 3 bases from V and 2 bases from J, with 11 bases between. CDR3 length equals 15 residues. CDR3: CASSFLTGTYNEQFF. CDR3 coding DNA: TGTGCCAGCAGCTTCCTCACAGGGACCTACAATGAGCAGTTCTTC.

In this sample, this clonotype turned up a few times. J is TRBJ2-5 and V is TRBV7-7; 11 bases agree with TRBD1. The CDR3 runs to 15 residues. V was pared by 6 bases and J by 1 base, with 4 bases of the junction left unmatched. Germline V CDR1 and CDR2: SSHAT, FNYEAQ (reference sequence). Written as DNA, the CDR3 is TGTGCCAGCAGACGGACAGGGGGCCCCCAAGAGACCCAGTACTTC. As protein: CASRRTGGPQETQYF.

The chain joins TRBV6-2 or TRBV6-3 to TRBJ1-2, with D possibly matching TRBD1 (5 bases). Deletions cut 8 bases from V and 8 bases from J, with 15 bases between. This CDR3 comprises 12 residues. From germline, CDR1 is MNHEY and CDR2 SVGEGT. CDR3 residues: CASHGAAYGYTF. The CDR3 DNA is TGTGCCAGCCACGGGGCCGCGTACGGCTACACCTTC.

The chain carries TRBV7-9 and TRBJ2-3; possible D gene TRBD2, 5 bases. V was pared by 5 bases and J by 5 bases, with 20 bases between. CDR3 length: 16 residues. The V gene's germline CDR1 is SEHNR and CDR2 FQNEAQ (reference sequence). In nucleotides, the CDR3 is TGTGCCAGCAGCACAAATCCGGGGTTGACCGGAGATACGCAGTATTTT. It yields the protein CASSTNPGLTGDTQYF.

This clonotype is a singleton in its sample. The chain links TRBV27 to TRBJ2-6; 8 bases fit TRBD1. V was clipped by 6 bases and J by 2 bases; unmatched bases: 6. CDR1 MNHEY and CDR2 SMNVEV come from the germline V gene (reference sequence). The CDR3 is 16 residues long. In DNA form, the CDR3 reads TGTGCCAGCAGCGGACAGGGCGGGACTGGGGCCAACGTCCTGACTTTC. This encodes CASSGQGGTGANVLTF.

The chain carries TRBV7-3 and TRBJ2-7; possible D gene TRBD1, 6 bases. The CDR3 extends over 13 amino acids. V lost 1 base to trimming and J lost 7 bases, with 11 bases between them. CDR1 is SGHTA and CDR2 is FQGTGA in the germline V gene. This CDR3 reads CASSLNREREQYF. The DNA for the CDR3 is TGTGCCAGCAGCTTAAACAGGGAACGTGAGCAGTACTTC.

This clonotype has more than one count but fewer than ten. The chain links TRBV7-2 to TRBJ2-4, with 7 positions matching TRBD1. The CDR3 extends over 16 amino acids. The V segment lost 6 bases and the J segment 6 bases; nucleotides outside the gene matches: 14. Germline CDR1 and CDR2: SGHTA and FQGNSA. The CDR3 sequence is CASSKKTGLLANIQYF. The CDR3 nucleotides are TGTGCCAGCAGTAAGAAGACAGGGCTCCTCGCAAACATTCAGTACTTC. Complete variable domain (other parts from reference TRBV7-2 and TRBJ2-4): GAGVSQSPSNKVTEKGKDVELRCDPISGHTALYWYRQSLGQGLEFLIYFQGNSAPDKSGLPSDRFSAERTGGSVSTLTIQRTQQEDSAVYLCASSKKTGLLANIQYFGAGTRLSVL.

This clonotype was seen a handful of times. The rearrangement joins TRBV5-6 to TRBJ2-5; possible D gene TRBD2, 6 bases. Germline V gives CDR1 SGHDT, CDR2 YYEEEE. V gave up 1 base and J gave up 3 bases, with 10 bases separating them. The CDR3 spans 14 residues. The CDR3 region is CASSLLATEETQYF. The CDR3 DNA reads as TGTGCCAGCAGCTTGCTAGCGACAGAAGAGACCCAGTACTTC.

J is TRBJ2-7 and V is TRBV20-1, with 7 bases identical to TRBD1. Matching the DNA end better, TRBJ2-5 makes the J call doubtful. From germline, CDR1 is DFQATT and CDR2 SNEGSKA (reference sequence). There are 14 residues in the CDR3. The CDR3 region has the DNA TGCAGTGCTAGGGCGATACAGGGGAGAGAGACCCAGTACTTC. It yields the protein CSARAIQGRETQYF.

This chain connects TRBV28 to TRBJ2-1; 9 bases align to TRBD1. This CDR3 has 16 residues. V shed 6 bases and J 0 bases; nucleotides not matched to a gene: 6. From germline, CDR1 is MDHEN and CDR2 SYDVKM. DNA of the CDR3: TGTGCCAGCAGACGCCCGACAGGGGGCTCCTACAATGAGCAGTTCTTC. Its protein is CASRRPTGGSYNEQFF.

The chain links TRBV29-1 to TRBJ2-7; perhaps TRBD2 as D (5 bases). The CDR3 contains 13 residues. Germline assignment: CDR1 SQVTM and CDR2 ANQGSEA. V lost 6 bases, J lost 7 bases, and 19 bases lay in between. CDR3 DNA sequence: TGCAGCGTAAACGGGATTATCCTGGGGGAGCAGTACTTC. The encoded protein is CSVNGIILGEQYF.

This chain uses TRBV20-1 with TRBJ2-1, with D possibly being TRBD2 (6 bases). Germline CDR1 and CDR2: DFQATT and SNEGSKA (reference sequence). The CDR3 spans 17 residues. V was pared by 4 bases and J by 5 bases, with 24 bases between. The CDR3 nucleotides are TGCAGTGCTATTATAGGCGCCGGGACTCTGCCCAACAATGAGCAGTTCTTC. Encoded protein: CSAIIGAGTLPNNEQFF.

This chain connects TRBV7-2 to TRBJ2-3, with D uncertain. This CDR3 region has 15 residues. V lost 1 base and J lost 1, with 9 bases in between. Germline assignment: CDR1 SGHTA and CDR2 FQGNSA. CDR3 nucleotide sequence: TGTGCCAGCAGCTTAGTAGCTCGGCGCACAGATACGCAGTATTTT. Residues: CASSLVARRTDTQYF.

CDR3: CASSLSRTGLFEQYF. The CDR3 DNA reads as TGTGCCAGCAGCTTATCCAGGACAGGTCTTTTTGAGCAGTACTTC. J is TRBJ2-7 and V is TRBV7-2, with 7 positions matching TRBD1. V was clipped by 2 bases and J by 7 bases; unmatched bases: 11. The CDR3 totals 15 residues. CDR1 SGHTA and CDR2 FQGNSA come from the germline V gene. The entire variable domain, with the rest obtained from reference TRBV7-2 and TRBJ2-7, is as follows: GAGVSQSPSNKVTEKGKDVELRCDPISGHTALYWYRQSLGQGLEFLIYFQGNSAPDKSGLPSDRFSAERTGGSVSTLTIQRTQQEDSAVYLCASSLSRTGLFEQYFGPGTRLTVT.

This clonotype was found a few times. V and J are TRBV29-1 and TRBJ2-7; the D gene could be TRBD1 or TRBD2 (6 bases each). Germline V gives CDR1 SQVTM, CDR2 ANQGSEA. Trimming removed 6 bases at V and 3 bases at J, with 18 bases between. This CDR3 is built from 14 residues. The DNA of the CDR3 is TGCAGCGTCGCCCCGGGGGCAGGGGACTACGAGCAGTACTTC. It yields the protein CSVAPGAGDYEQYF.